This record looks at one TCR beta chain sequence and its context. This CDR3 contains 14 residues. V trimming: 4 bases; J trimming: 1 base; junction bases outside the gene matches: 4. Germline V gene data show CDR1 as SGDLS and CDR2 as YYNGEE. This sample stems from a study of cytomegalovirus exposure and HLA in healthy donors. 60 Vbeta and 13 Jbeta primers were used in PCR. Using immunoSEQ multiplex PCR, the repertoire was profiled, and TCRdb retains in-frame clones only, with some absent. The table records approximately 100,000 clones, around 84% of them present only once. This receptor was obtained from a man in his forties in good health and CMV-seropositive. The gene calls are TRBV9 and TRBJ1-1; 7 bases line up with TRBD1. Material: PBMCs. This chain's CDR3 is CASSPGQRNTEAFF. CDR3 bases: TGTGCCAGCAGCCCGGGACAGCGGAACACTGAAGCTTTCTTT.